These 28 T cell receptor beta chains share one sample of origin, sequenced in a study of T cells in Graves' hyperthyroidism and ophthalmopathy. The investigators amplified TCR beta CDR3 regions from RNA transcripts. First-round RT-PCR with HTBI primers amplified the TCR CDR3 region. TCRdb processed the multiplex PCR reads anew with MiXCR; each CDR3 protein has one entry. Among about 300,000 distinct CDR3 sequences listed, around a fifth were seen once. The material sequenced was blood. The receptors derive from a man between 45 and 60 years old with Graves' ophthalmopathy.

This chain uses TRBV28 with TRBJ2-5; D tentatively fits TRBD1 or TRBD2 (5 bases each). Trimming left V 1 base short and J 3 bases short, with 15 bases between. Germline values: CDR1 MDHEN, CDR2 SYDVKM. This CDR3 comprises 16 residues. CDR3 bases: TGTGCCAGCAGTTTATTTCTAGGGACGCTCGAAGAGACCCAGTACTTC. Translation gives CASSLFLGTLEETQYF.

There are a few counts of this clonotype. This chain joins TRBV19 and TRBJ1-5; tentative D call: TRBD1 (5 bases). The V end was cut by 2 bases, the J end by 2 bases, with 10 bases between. The germline V gene has CDR1 LNHDA and CDR2 SQIVND (reference sequence). This CDR3 has 15 residues. CDR3 amino acids: CASSIRGGGNQPQHF. The CDR3 DNA follows: TGTGCCAGTAGTATAAGGGGTGGGGGCAATCAGCCCCAGCATTTT.

About this clonotype: This sequence may be a read error, since a much larger clone differs from it by one base. The chain carries TRBV11-2 and TRBJ1-5, with D unclear. The CDR3 runs to 14 residues. The germline V gene encodes CDR1 SGHAT and CDR2 FQNNGV. V dropped 3 bases and J dropped 2 bases, with 8 bases sitting between them. CDR3 sequence reads: CASSFGDGNQPQHF. The CDR3 bases are TGTGCCAGCAGCTTCGGGGATGGCAATCAGCCCCAGCATTTT. Supplemented by reference TRBV11-2 and TRBJ1-5, the full variable domain reads EAGVAQSPRYKIIEKRQSVAFWCNPISGHATLYWYQQILGQGPKLLIQFQNNGVVDDSQLPKDRFSAERLKGVDSTLKIQPAKLEDSAVYLCASSFGDGNQPQHFGDGTRLSIL.

The CDR3 loop is CSARDRGTSGSYNEQFF. Here the CDR3 DNA reads TGCAGTGCTAGAGATCGCGGGACTAGCGGGAGTTACAATGAGCAGTTCTTC. This sequence joins TRBV20-1 and TRBJ2-1; 14 bases are shared with TRBD2. V dropped 0 bases and J dropped 4; count of bases not matched to a gene: 5. This CDR3 comprises 17 residues. Germline V lookup: CDR1 DFQATT, CDR2 SNEGSKA (reference sequence).

This clonotype showed up many times. The rearrangement links TRBV12-3 or TRBV12-4 to TRBJ2-1; 7 nucleotides match TRBD1. CDR3 size: 13 residues. Trimming removed 6 bases from V and 7 bases from J; junction bases left unmatched: 6. CDR3 sequence reads: CASSRRGKNEQFF. CDR3 DNA sequence: TGTGCCAGCAGCCGCAGGGGGAAGAATGAGCAGTTCTTC.

The genes are TRBV11-1 and TRBJ2-1; 9 bases match TRBD2. Germline V CDR1 and CDR2: SGHAT, FQDESV (reference sequence). The CDR3 spans 17 residues. Losses at the gene ends were 5 bases for V and 8 bases for J; bases not matched to a gene: 16. CDR3: CASSKGLARTLGDEQFF. DNA of the CDR3: TGTGCCAGCAGCAAGGGACTAGCAAGGACCTTGGGGGATGAGCAGTTCTTC.

This clonotype came up many times. The V call is TRBV30, the J call TRBJ2-1, with D perhaps being TRBD1 or TRBD2 (5 bases each). Trimming pared 1 base from V and 5 bases from J, leaving 15 bases between. This CDR3 region has 15 residues. Per germline, CDR1 GTSNPN and CDR2 SVGIG (reference sequence). The CDR3 sequence: CAWSAPGHRDNEQFF. The CDR3 bases are TGTGCCTGGAGTGCGCCGGGGCACCGTGACAATGAGCAGTTCTTC.

This clonotype was counted many times. This rearrangement joins TRBV28 to TRBJ2-7, with 16 positions matching TRBD2. The CDR3 has 15 residues. V was clipped by 5 bases and J by 4 bases; unmatched bases: 2. Germline loops: CDR1 MDHEN, CDR2 SYDVKM. The CDR3 region has the DNA TGTGCCAGCAGTCCGGGACTAGCGGGAGGGTACGAGCAGTACTTC. Amino acid sequence: CASSPGLAGGYEQYF.

The chain combines TRBV5-1 with TRBJ2-3, with 11 bases that match TRBD2. The V segment lost 1 base and the J segment 5 bases; nucleotides outside the gene matches: 3. Germline CDR1 is SGHRS and CDR2 is YFSETQ. The CDR3 totals 15 residues. The CDR3 protein is CASSLTSGRVDTQYF. The CDR3 nucleotides are TGCGCCAGCAGCTTGACTAGCGGGAGAGTAGATACGCAGTATTTT.

This clonotype was seen more than once but under ten times. V usage is TRBV5-5 and J usage is TRBJ2-5, with D unclear. The CDR3 spans 12 residues. V lost 4 bases to trimming and J lost 5 bases, with 9 bases between them. The germline V gene encodes CDR1 SGHKS and CDR2 YYEKEE (reference sequence). In DNA, the CDR3 is TGTGCCAGCAGCGGGGTCAGGGAGACCCAGTACTTC. Translated, it gives CASSGVRETQYF. The full variable domain, with the rest looked up from reference TRBV5-5 and TRBJ2-5, is DAGVTQSPTHLIKTRGQQVTLRCSPISGHKSVSWYQQVLGQGPQFIFQYYEKEERGRGNFPDRFSARQFPNYSSELNVNALLLGDSALYLCASSGVRETQYFGPGTRLLVL.

This clonotype came up a few times. The chain carries TRBV29-1 and TRBJ2-5, with 8 bases fitting TRBD1. Germline-derived CDR1 and CDR2 are SQVTM and ANQGSEA. V lost 3 bases, J lost 1 base, and 13 bases stayed unmatched. The CDR3 consists of 17 residues. CDR3 sequence reads: CSVEDPDRATFQETQYF. CDR3 sequence (DNA): TGCAGCGTTGAGGATCCGGACAGGGCGACATTCCAAGAGACCCAGTACTTC.

This clonotype was counted between two and nine times. V is TRBV28 and J is TRBJ2-2, with 9 bases aligning to TRBD1. V lost 5 bases, J lost 1 base, and 5 bases stayed unmatched. The germline V gene encodes CDR1 MDHEN and CDR2 SYDVKM. The CDR3 spans 16 residues. CDR3 in amino acids: CASSEKTGGNTGELFF. For the CDR3, the DNA is TGTGCCAGCAGTGAGAAGACAGGGGGGAACACCGGGGAGCTGTTTTTT.

This clonotype appeared once. This may come from a read error, since a much larger clone is one base off. The chain is built from TRBV12-3 or TRBV12-4 and TRBJ2-1; 9 bases are a match to TRBD2. With 10 bases clipped from V and 3 bases from J, the junction kept 16 bases outside the gene matches. This CDR3 is 17 amino acids long. The CDR3 region is CANTHRASGILYNEQFF. The CDR3 DNA reads TGTGCCAACACTCACAGGGCTAGCGGGATTCTCTACAATGAGCAGTTCTTC.

In its sample, this clonotype was seen many times. The rearrangement uses TRBV20-1 and TRBJ2-7; 15 bases map to TRBD2. This CDR3 spans 17 amino acids. V lost 1 base, J lost 0 bases, and 4 bases stayed unmatched. Germline V gene lookup returns CDR1 DFQATT and CDR2 SNEGSKA (reference sequence). Here the CDR3 DNA reads TGCAGTGCTAGAGGGGGACTAGCGGGAGGAAGCTCCTACGAGCAGTACTTC. Its protein product is CSARGGLAGGSSYEQYF.

The rearrangement joins TRBV2 to TRBJ2-1; 8 bases are shared with TRBD2. With V trimmed by 2 bases and J by 4 bases, 4 bases remained unmatched. The CDR3 loop spans 15 amino acids. Germline assignment: CDR1 SNHLY and CDR2 FYNNEI. The CDR3 loop is CASSEWGLDYNEQFF. CDR3 DNA: TGTGCCAGCAGTGAATGGGGACTAGATTACAATGAGCAGTTCTTC.

Comment on this clonotype: Being one base from a much bigger clone, this may be a read error. The CDR3 here is CASSLNLGFTGGGNTIYF. CDR3 in DNA: TGTGCCAGCAGTTTAAACCTTGGTTTCACAGGGGGAGGAAACACCATATATTTT. The chain has TRBV28 and TRBJ1-3; 8 bases fit TRBD1. The length of the CDR3 is 18 residues. After removal of 2 bases from V and 4 bases from J, the junction contained 13 bases not matched to a gene. CDR1 and CDR2 from the germline V gene are MDHEN and SYDVKM.

This sequence joins TRBV18 and TRBJ1-2; possibly TRBD1 for D (6 bases). V lost 3 bases, J lost 4 bases, and 15 bases lay in between. CDR1 and CDR2 (germline): KGHSH, LQKENI. The CDR3 has 15 residues. CDR3 in DNA: TGTGCCAGCTCACCGCGACAGGTGGATATCTATGGCTACACCTTC. This codes for CASSPRQVDIYGYTF.

This clonotype was seen a few times. The chain has TRBV7-2 and TRBJ2-3; 8 bases agree with TRBD2. CDR3 length: 18 amino acids. The V gene's germline CDR1 is SGHTA and CDR2 FQGNSA. The junction had 13 bases not matched to a gene; V was cut back by 1 base and J by 4 bases. DNA of the CDR3: TGTGCCAGCAGCTTAGTTCCAGCGGGGGAAACGTGGTCAGATACGCAGTATTTT. Protein sequence: CASSLVPAGETWSDTQYF.

The J gene is TRBJ2-2, the V gene TRBV6-2 or TRBV6-3; D ambiguous. This CDR3 has 15 amino acids. Trimming left V 5 bases short and J 1 base short, with 11 bases between. Germline values: CDR1 MNHEY, CDR2 SVGEGT. The CDR3: CASSPRRLNTGELFF. The CDR3 nucleotides read TGTGCCAGCAGTCCGAGACGGTTGAACACCGGGGAGCTGTTTTTT.

This clonotype appeared many times. The J gene is TRBJ1-1, the V gene TRBV5-1; D ambiguous. This CDR3 contains 15 residues. V was shortened by 0 bases and J by 4 bases, with 13 bases between the two germline ends. Germline V gives CDR1 SGHRS, CDR2 YFSETQ. The CDR3 DNA reads TGCGCCAGCAGCTTGGATGGTTCTCAGAGCACTGAAGCTTTCTTT. This gives the protein CASSLDGSQSTEAFF.

The chain has TRBV5-1 and TRBJ2-1; 7 nucleotides align to TRBD2. Germline lookup yields CDR1 SGHRS and CDR2 YFSETQ. The junction had 5 bases not matched to a gene; V was cut back by 1 base and J by 7 bases. The CDR3 loop spans 14 amino acids. CDR3 amino acids: CASSLSGVGNEQFF. The CDR3 nucleotides are TGCGCCAGCAGCTTGAGCGGGGTTGGGAATGAGCAGTTCTTC.

This clonotype came up many times. The rearrangement uses TRBV3-1 and TRBJ1-1; D is unclear. The CDR3 spans 11 residues. The V and J ends lost 5 bases and 7 bases respectively, with 8 bases between them. Germline assignment: CDR1 LGHDT and CDR2 YNNKEL (reference sequence). CDR3 loop: CASSGRLEAFF. The CDR3 DNA reads as TGTGCCAGCAGCGGACGGCTTGAAGCTTTCTTT.

This clonotype was detected a few times. V and J are TRBV28 and TRBJ2-1, with D possibly being TRBD1 (6 bases). Germline lookup yields CDR1 MDHEN and CDR2 SYDVKM. V was pared by 11 bases and J by 2 bases, with 10 bases between. CDR3 length: 12 amino acids. The CDR3 loop reads CAATGPYNEQFF. CDR3 in DNA: TGTGCCGCAACAGGGCCCTACAATGAGCAGTTCTTC.

This clonotype was observed many times. The chain combines TRBV11-2 with TRBJ1-5; D not resolved. The CDR3 totals 14 residues. V gave up 0 bases and J gave up 2 bases, with 5 bases separating them. CDR1 and CDR2 from the germline V gene are SGHAT and FQNNGV. The CDR3 is CASSLDGGNQPQHF. The CDR3 DNA is TGTGCCAGCAGCTTAGACGGGGGCAATCAGCCCCAGCATTTT.

The chain couples TRBV24-1 to TRBJ2-5; D is perhaps TRBD1 or TRBD2 (6 bases each). The CDR3 runs 17 residues. The germline V and J ends were trimmed by 3 bases and 1 base, with 17 bases remaining between them. The germline gives CDR1 KGHDR, CDR2 SFDVKD. The CDR3 region has the DNA TGTGCCACCAGTGATCACGGGGGCCTAAGCCTCCAAGAGACCCAGTACTTC. Protein product: CATSDHGGLSLQETQYF.

There are many counts of this clonotype. This chain links TRBV7-8 with TRBJ2-5; a weak D match, TRBD1 (6 bases). The germline CDR1 and CDR2 sequences are SGHVS and FQNEAQ. V lost 5 bases to trimming and J lost 1 base, with 11 bases between them. CDR3 length: 14 residues. CDR3 nucleotide sequence: TGTGCCAGCAGCGCCACAGGGATCCAAGAGACCCAGTACTTC. It translates to CASSATGIQETQYF. Drawing the rest from reference TRBV7-8 and TRBJ2-5, the complete variable domain is GAGVSQSPRYKVAKRGQDVALRCDPISGHVSLFWYQQALGQGPEFLTYFQNEAQLDKSGLPSDRFFAERPEGSVSTLKIQRTQQEDSAVYLCASSATGIQETQYFGPGTRLLVL.

This clonotype turned up a few times. The chain is built from TRBV20-1 and TRBJ1-1, with D hard to call. Looked up from germline, CDR1 is DFQATT and CDR2 is SNEGSKA (reference sequence). The CDR3 length is 14 residues. V dropped 0 bases and J dropped 8 bases, with 16 bases sitting between them. The CDR3 region is CSARDLREAEEAFF. The CDR3 region has the DNA TGCAGTGCTAGAGATCTCCGTGAGGCAGAGGAAGCTTTCTTT.

The rearrangement joins TRBV11-2 to TRBJ2-1; TRBD2 agrees at 14 bases. The germline CDR1 and CDR2 sequences are SGHAT and FQNNGV. J lost 7 bases, V lost 5 bases, and 7 bases had no gene match. CDR3 length: 16 amino acids. For the CDR3, the DNA is TGTGCCAGCAGCCCTGGGACTAGCGGGAGAGGGAATGAGCAGTTCTTC. This codes for CASSPGTSGRGNEQFF.